This TCR beta chain was identified in a study of blood T cell repertoires in COVID-19. In the study overall: Whether acute or convalescent, the COVID-19 samples came from the United States, Italy and Spain. Sources were T cells, B-cell-depleted T cells, or PBMCs; the material itself was cDNA or gDNA.

The CDR3 consists of 13 residues. Trimming stripped 2 bases from V and 6 bases from J, with 9 bases between. The germline gives CDR1 SGHTA, CDR2 FQGNSA. Authors' data handling: Amplified reference gene primers provided the basis for estimating nucleated cell counts. Sequencing used immunoSEQ multiplex PCR; TCRdb keeps in-frame clones, though not all of them. D and trimming were read from the DNA, whereas the V and J calls and clone size are those reported in that table. The table lists hundreds of thousands of clones, over 75% of them singletons. This chain links TRBV7-2 with TRBJ2-3; D is possibly TRBD1 (5 bases). What was sequenced was peripheral blood. The clonotype originates from a human donor in a cohort sampled during active COVID-19. This CDR3 is CASSLPSGDTQYF. The CDR3 DNA reads as TGTGCCAGCAGCTTACCGTCAGGGGATACGCAGTATTTT.